What follows describes a single T cell receptor beta chain. This entry is derived from a study of T cell responses to AZD1222 COVID-19 vaccine. Libraries were prepared by immunoSEQ multiplex PCR; TCRdb keeps only in-frame clonotypes and omits some of them. Of about 140,000 clones listed, around 90% are singletons. This material consisted of peripheral blood, taken on day 0 of AZD1222 vaccination. The receptor comes from an adult in good health.

CDR3 nucleotides: TGTGCCTGTACGTGGGGGGAAAAGACCCAGTACTTC. Encoded protein: CACTWGEKTQYF. The chain couples TRBV30 to TRBJ2-5, with D tentatively TRBD2 (6 bases). CDR3 length: 12 amino acids. V lost 6 bases, J lost 6 bases, and 14 bases lay in between. CDR1 and CDR2 from the germline V gene are GTSNPN and SVGIG (reference sequence).